This TCR beta chain was identified during a study of CDR3 diversity in severe acne. A single record per CDR3 protein comes from TCRdb applying MiXCR to the PCR reads. The profile shows approximately 80,000 distinct CDR3 sequences, about 54% of them singletons. The V segment lost 7 bases and the J segment 2 bases; nucleotides outside the gene matches: 10. The germline CDR1 and CDR2 sequences are SGHDT and YYEEEE. The CDR3 sequence is 15 residues long. The chain has TRBV5-6 and TRBJ2-5, with 8 bases fitting TRBD2. This clonotype was obtained from a male donor in good health, without acne. The sequenced material came from blood. CDR3 residues: CASALLTSVQETQYF. The DNA for the CDR3 is TGTGCCAGCGCTTTATTGACTAGCGTGCAAGAGACCCAGTACTTC.